This is a list of T cell receptor beta chains from one sample in a study of T-cell reconstitution after alpha-beta-depleted transplantation in children. TCRdb recomputed calls from the PCR reads with MiXCR, one row per CDR3 protein. The sample records about half a million distinct CDR3 sequences, around 12% being singletons. Sequences were derived from PBMCs from the stem cell graft donor, sampled from the stem cell graft. All receptors derive from a human donor who donated a stem cell graft to a child with combined immunodeficiency. Each CDR3 is given with its conserved first and last residue. Each record gives: CDR3 DNA, CDR3 protein, D gene, J gene, V gene, clone size. The D gene is left open where the match is weak. Clone size is shown for a subset of rows, as once, few, many or a class of expanded clone.

CDR3 DNA: TGCGCCAGCAGCCAAGACTCCAGGGTCAACTATGGCTACACCTTC
CDR3 protein: CASSQDSRVNYGYTF
D gene: .
J gene: TRBJ1-2
V gene: TRBV4-3
clone size: .

CDR3 DNA: TGTGCCAGCAGTAACGCAAGGGGGAATTCAGATACGCAGTATTTT
CDR3 protein: CASSNARGNSDTQYF
D gene: .
J gene: TRBJ2-3
V gene: TRBV11-2
clone size: .

CDR3 DNA: TGCGCCAGCAGCCAAATGACTAGAAACACAGATACGCAGTATTTT
CDR3 protein: CASSQMTRNTDTQYF
D gene: .
J gene: TRBJ2-3
V gene: TRBV4-3
clone size: many

CDR3 DNA: TGCAGCGTTGGACAGAGCTATGGCTACACCTTC
CDR3 protein: CSVGQSYGYTF
D gene: .
J gene: TRBJ1-2
V gene: TRBV29-1
clone size: .

CDR3 DNA: TGCAGTCTTGACAGGGGAACAGATACGCAGTATTTT
CDR3 protein: CSLDRGTDTQYF
D gene: TRBD1
J gene: TRBJ2-3
V gene: TRBV20-1
clone size: few

CDR3 DNA: TGTGCCAGCAGTTACGGTCTAGCGGGAGTAGTTTGGTTCTTC
CDR3 protein: CASSYGLAGVVWFF
D gene: TRBD2
J gene: TRBJ2-1
V gene: TRBV6-2/TRBV6-3
clone size: few

CDR3 DNA: TGTGCCAGCAGCGCTAGCGGGGGAATGGGGGGCGCGGAGACCCAGTACTTC
CDR3 protein: CASSASGGMGGAETQYF
D gene: TRBD2
J gene: TRBJ2-5
V gene: TRBV9
clone size: few

CDR3 DNA: TGTGCCAGCAGTTTTAAGGTCTTGCCGAACACTGAAGCTTTCTTT
CDR3 protein: CASSFKVLPNTEAFF
D gene: .
J gene: TRBJ1-1
V gene: TRBV27
clone size: .

CDR3 DNA: TGTGCCAGCAGTTTCTACCGGGACGGCGATCAGCCCCAGCATTTT
CDR3 protein: CASSFYRDGDQPQHF
D gene: .
J gene: TRBJ1-5
V gene: TRBV12-3/TRBV12-4
clone size: many

CDR3 DNA: TGTGCCAGCAGCTCATACAGGGGGTCTAACTATGGCTACACCTTC
CDR3 protein: CASSSYRGSNYGYTF
D gene: TRBD1
J gene: TRBJ1-2
V gene: TRBV7-9
clone size: few

CDR3 DNA: TGCGCCAGCAGCCATACAGGGGTCGGGGAGCTGTTTTTT
CDR3 protein: CASSHTGVGELFF
D gene: TRBD1
J gene: TRBJ2-2
V gene: TRBV4-3
clone size: few

CDR3 DNA: TGTGCCAGCAGTCCCGGGGCGTTTAAAGGACAGCCCCAGCATTTT
CDR3 protein: CASSPGAFKGQPQHF
D gene: .
J gene: TRBJ1-5
V gene: TRBV6-2/TRBV6-3
clone size: few

CDR3 DNA: TGTGCCAGCGTGGGGACAGGGGGAGAATACAATGAGCAGTTCTTC
CDR3 protein: CASVGTGGEYNEQFF
D gene: TRBD1
J gene: TRBJ2-1
V gene: TRBV6-1
clone size: few

CDR3 DNA: TGTGCCAGCAGTTCCATTACAGGGGGCCGTAATCAGCCCCAGCATTTT
CDR3 protein: CASSSITGGRNQPQHF
D gene: TRBD1
J gene: TRBJ1-5
V gene: TRBV6-5
clone size: .

CDR3 DNA: TGTGCCACCACGGGGCGGGGACAATCCTACAATGAGCAGTTCTTC
CDR3 protein: CATTGRGQSYNEQFF
D gene: .
J gene: TRBJ2-1
V gene: TRBV10-3
clone size: many

CDR3 DNA: TGTGCCACCAGGGACAGACAGAACACTGAAGCTTTCTTT
CDR3 protein: CATRDRQNTEAFF
D gene: .
J gene: TRBJ1-1
V gene: TRBV24-1
clone size: many

CDR3 DNA: TGTGCCATCAGGGAACTAGCGGGGGGACGCGTGGCAAGCACAGATACGCAGTATTTT
CDR3 protein: CAIRELAGGRVASTDTQYF
D gene: TRBD2
J gene: TRBJ2-3
V gene: TRBV10-3
clone size: many

CDR3 DNA: TGCAGTGCTAGTTGGGTCCCCACTGAAGCTTTCTTT
CDR3 protein: CSASWVPTEAFF
D gene: .
J gene: TRBJ1-1
V gene: TRBV20-1
clone size: few

CDR3 DNA: TGTGCCAGCAGTTTCATTGGGGGAGGTCAGCCCCAGCATTTT
CDR3 protein: CASSFIGGGQPQHF
D gene: .
J gene: TRBJ1-5
V gene: TRBV12-3/TRBV12-4
clone size: .

CDR3 DNA: TGTGCCAGCAGCACCTTTAGCACAGATACGCAGTATTTT
CDR3 protein: CASSTFSTDTQYF
D gene: .
J gene: TRBJ2-3
V gene: TRBV9
clone size: .

CDR3 DNA: TGTGCCAGCAGTTTGGTACTAGCGGGGGTAGATACGCAGTATTTT
CDR3 protein: CASSLVLAGVDTQYF
D gene: TRBD2
J gene: TRBJ2-3
V gene: TRBV12-3/TRBV12-4
clone size: few

CDR3 DNA: TGCGCCAGCAGCCAAGTTCGGACACCCTCCTACGAGCAGTACTTC
CDR3 protein: CASSQVRTPSYEQYF
D gene: .
J gene: TRBJ2-7
V gene: TRBV4-3
clone size: .

CDR3 DNA: TGCGCCAGCAGCTTGGCAAGTCAGATCACTGAAGCTTTCTTT
CDR3 protein: CASSLASQITEAFF
D gene: .
J gene: TRBJ1-1
V gene: TRBV5-1
clone size: many

CDR3 DNA: TGTGCCAGCAGTTACATGTTGCCCTACGAGCAGTACTTC
CDR3 protein: CASSYMLPYEQYF
D gene: .
J gene: TRBJ2-7
V gene: TRBV6-2/TRBV6-3
clone size: many

CDR3 DNA: TGTGCCAGCAGCCGACAGGGAAGGAATTCACCCCTCCACTTT
CDR3 protein: CASSRQGRNSPLHF
D gene: TRBD1
J gene: TRBJ1-6
V gene: TRBV6-1
clone size: few

CDR3 DNA: TGTGCCAGCTCACCACGGGGCAGACCAGAAGAGACCCAGTACTTC
CDR3 protein: CASSPRGRPEETQYF
D gene: .
J gene: TRBJ2-5
V gene: TRBV18
clone size: few

CDR3 DNA: TGTGCTAGTGGACTAGACAGGGGAAACATGAACACTGAAGCTTTCTTT
CDR3 protein: CASGLDRGNMNTEAFF
D gene: TRBD1
J gene: TRBJ1-1
V gene: TRBV12-5
clone size: few

CDR3 DNA: .
CDR3 protein: CASSYSSGQGYEQYF
D gene: .
J gene: TRBJ2-7
V gene: TRBV6-5
clone size: .

CDR3 DNA: TGCAGTGCTCCAGACAGGGGGAAAAACTCAGATACGCAGTATTTT
CDR3 protein: CSAPDRGKNSDTQYF
D gene: TRBD1
J gene: TRBJ2-3
V gene: TRBV20-1
clone size: few

CDR3 DNA: TGTGCCAGCAGTCCTGAGAACCTCTACGAGCAGTACTTC
CDR3 protein: CASSPENLYEQYF
D gene: .
J gene: TRBJ2-7
V gene: TRBV27
clone size: many

CDR3 DNA: TGTTCCAGCAGTGATGGACTAGCGGGAGGCCAAGAGACCCAGTACTTC
CDR3 protein: CSSSDGLAGGQETQYF
D gene: TRBD2
J gene: TRBJ2-5
V gene: TRBV2
clone size: .